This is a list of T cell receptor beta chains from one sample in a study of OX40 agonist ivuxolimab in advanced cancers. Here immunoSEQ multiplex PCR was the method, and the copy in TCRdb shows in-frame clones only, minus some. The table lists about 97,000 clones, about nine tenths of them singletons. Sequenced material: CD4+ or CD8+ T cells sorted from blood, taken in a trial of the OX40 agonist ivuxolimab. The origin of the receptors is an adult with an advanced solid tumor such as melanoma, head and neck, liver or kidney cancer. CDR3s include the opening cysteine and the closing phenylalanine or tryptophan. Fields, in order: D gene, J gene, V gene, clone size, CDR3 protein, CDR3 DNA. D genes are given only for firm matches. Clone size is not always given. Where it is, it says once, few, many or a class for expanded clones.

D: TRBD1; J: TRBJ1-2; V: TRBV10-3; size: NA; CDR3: CAISGTGESGYTF; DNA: TGTGCCATATCCGGGACAGGGGAGAGTGGCTACACCTTC
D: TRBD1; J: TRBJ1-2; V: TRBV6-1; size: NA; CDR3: CASSDLWAGGAKISYGYTF; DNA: TGTGCCAGCAGTGATCTATGGGCAGGGGGCGCAAAAATTAGTTATGGCTACACCTTC
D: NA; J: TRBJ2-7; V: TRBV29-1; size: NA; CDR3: CSVEENAGSAYEQYF; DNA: TGCAGCGTTGAAGAGAATGCGGGATCGGCCTACGAGCAGTACTTC
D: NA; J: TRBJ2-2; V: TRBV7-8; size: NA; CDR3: CASSRRTDTGELFF; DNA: TGTGCCAGCAGCAGACGGACAGACACCGGGGAGCTGTTTTTT
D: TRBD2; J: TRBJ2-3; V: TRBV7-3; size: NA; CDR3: CASSLLAGGNTDTQYF; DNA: TGTGCCAGCAGTCTATTAGCGGGGGGGAACACAGATACGCAGTATTTT
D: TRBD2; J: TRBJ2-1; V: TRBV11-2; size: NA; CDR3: CASSFSGTYNEQFF; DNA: TGTGCCAGCAGCTTCAGCGGGACCTACAATGAGCAGTTCTTC
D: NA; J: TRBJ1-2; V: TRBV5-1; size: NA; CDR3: CASSLGQEQYGYTF; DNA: TGCGCCAGCAGCTTGGGACAGGAACAATATGGCTACACCTTC
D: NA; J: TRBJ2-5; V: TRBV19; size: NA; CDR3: CASSIGRGQETQYF; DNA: TGTGCCAGTAGTATCGGTAGGGGGCAAGAGACCCAGTACTTC
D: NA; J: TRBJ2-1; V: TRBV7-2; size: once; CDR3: CASSLEGSRNEQFF; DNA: TGTGCCAGCAGCTTAGAAGGGTCGCGCAATGAGCAGTTCTTC
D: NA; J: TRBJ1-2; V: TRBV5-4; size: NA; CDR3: CASSLGERLNYGYTF; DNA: TGTGCCAGCAGCTTGGGGGAAAGGCTTAACTATGGCTACACCTTC
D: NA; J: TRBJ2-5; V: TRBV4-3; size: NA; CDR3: CASSQGLQETQYF; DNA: TGCGCCAGCAGCCAAGGTCTCCAAGAGACCCAGTACTTC
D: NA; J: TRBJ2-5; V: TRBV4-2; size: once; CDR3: CASSQDPASLSFETQYF; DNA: TGTGCCAGCAGCCAAGATCCGGCTAGTTTATCGTTCGAGACCCAGTACTTC
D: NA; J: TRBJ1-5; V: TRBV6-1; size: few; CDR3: CASSESTGRQHF; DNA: TGTGCCAGCAGTGAATCAACGGGCCGCCAGCATTTT
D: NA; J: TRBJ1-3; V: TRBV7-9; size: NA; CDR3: CASSLAGNTIYF; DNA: TGTGCCAGCAGCTTAGCAGGAAACACCATATATTTT
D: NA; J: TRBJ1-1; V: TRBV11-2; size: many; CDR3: CASSRTTAGTEAFF; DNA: TGTGCCAGCAGCCGAACCACCGCCGGCACTGAAGCTTTCTTT
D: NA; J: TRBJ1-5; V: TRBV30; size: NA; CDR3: CAWSVGSQGQPQHF; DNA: TGTGCCTGGAGTGTAGGCTCCCAGGGTCAGCCCCAGCATTTT
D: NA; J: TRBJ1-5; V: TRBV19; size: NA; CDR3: CASRTRTEMVQPQHF; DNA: TGTGCCAGTAGAACCCGGACAGAGATGGTTCAGCCCCAGCATTTT
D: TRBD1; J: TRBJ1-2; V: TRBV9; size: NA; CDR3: CASSPETGLYGYTF; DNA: TGTGCCAGCAGCCCCGAGACAGGGCTCTATGGCTACACCTTC
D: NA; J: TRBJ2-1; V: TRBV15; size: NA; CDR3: CATSSGPRSSYNEQFF; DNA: TGTGCCACCAGCAGTGGACCCCGAAGCTCCTACAATGAGCAGTTCTTC
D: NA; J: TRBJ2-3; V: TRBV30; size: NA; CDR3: CAWSVLGVSTDTQYF; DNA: TGTGCCTGGAGTGTATTGGGGGTCAGCACAGATACGCAGTATTTT
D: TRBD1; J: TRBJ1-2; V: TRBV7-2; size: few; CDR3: CASSATTGAGGYTF; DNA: TGTGCCAGCAGCGCGACGACAGGGGCGGGTGGCTACACCTTC
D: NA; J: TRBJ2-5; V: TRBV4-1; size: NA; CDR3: CASSQGPPGVYQETQYF; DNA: TGCGCCAGCAGCCAAGGCCCCCCGGGGGTGTACCAAGAGACCCAGTACTTC
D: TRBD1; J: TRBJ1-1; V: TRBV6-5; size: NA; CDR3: CASREQGTAFF; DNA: TGTGCCAGCAGAGAACAGGGGACGGCTTTCTTT
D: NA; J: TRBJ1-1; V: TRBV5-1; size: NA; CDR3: CASSRAATTEAFF; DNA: TGCGCCAGCAGCCGAGCCGCGACAACTGAAGCTTTCTTT
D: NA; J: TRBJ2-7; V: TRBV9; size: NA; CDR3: CASSTRDGAYEQYF; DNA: TGTGCCAGCAGCACCCGGGACGGTGCCTACGAGCAGTACTTC
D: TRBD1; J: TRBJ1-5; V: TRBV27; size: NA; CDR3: CASSLSGGSQPQHF; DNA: TGTGCCAGCAGTTTATCAGGGGGCAGTCAGCCCCAGCATTTT
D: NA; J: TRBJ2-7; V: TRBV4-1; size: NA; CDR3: CASSPSEGRTYEQYF; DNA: TGCGCCAGCAGCCCTTCGGAGGGTCGCACCTACGAGCAGTACTTC
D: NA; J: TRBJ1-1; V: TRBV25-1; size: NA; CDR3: CASSDTFTGGQAFF; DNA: TGTGCCAGCAGTGATACCTTCACAGGAGGTCAAGCTTTCTTT
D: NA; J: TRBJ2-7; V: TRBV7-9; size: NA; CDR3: CASRSSGYEQYF; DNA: TGTGCCAGCAGATCATCGGGCTACGAGCAGTACTTC
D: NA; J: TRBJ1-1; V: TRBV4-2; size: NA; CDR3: CASSPGQANTEAFF; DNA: TGTGCCAGCAGCCCGGGACAAGCGAACACTGAAGCTTTCTTT
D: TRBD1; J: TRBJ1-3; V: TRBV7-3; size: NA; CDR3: CASSIGTGNGNTIYF; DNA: TGTGCCAGCAGCATAGGGACAGGGAACGGAAACACCATATATTTT
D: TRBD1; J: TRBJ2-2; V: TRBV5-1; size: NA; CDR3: CASSPRQGNTGELFF; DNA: TGCGCCAGCAGCCCACGACAGGGAAACACCGGGGAGCTGTTTTTT
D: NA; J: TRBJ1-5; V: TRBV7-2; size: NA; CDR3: CASSLTGGFNQPQHF; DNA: TGTGCCAGCAGCTTAACGGGGGGATTCAATCAGCCCCAGCATTTT
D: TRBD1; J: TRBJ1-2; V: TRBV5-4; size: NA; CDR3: CASSEGQGEPYGHTF; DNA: TGTGCCAGCAGCGAGGGACAGGGGGAGCCTTATGGCCACACCTTC
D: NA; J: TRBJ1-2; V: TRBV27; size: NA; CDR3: CASSPRTGNYGYTF; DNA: TGTGCCAGCAGTCCCAGGACGGGGAACTATGGCTACACCTTC